The subject of this entry is one TCR beta chain. CDR1 SGHRS and CDR2 YFSETQ come from the germline V gene. This CDR3 spans 15 amino acids. Trimming removed 5 bases at V and 5 bases at J, with 19 bases between. As handled by the study authors: How many nucleated cells were present was estimated from reference gene primer amplification. Libraries were prepared by immunoSEQ multiplex PCR; TCRdb keeps only in-frame clonotypes and omits some of them. The D gene and trimming were derived from the DNA, and the V and J assignments and clone size from that table. The sample has a few hundred thousand clones, approximately 85% seen once; the top ten hold roughly 5.5%. The data were obtained in a study of blood T cell repertoires in COVID-19. Overall study context: The study drew acute and convalescent COVID-19 samples from the United States, Italy and Spain. T cells, B-cell-depleted T cells, or PBMCs supplied cDNA or gDNA.

Patients of the Seattle cohort, enrolled during active infection, were followed longitudinally. This sequence joins TRBV5-1 and TRBJ1-1; D might be TRBD1 (6 bases). The sequence came from a woman in her 70s with COVID-19, enrolled during active disease. Specimen: peripheral blood. The DNA for the CDR3 is TGCGCCAGCAGGGAGCAGGGGATTTTGGGGACTGAAGCTTTCTTT. This sequence encodes CASREQGILGTEAFF.